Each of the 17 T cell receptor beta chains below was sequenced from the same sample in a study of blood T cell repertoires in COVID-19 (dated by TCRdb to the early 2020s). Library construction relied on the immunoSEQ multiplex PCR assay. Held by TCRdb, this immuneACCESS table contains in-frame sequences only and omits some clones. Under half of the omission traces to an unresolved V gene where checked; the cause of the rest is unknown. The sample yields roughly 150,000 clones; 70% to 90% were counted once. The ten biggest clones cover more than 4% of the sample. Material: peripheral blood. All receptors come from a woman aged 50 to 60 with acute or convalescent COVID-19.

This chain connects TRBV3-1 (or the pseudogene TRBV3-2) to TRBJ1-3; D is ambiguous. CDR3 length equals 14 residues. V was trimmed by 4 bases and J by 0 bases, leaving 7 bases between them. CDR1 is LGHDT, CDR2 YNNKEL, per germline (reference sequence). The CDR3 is CASSPQVSGNTIYF. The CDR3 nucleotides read TGTGCCAGCAGCCCGCAGGTCTCTGGAAACACCATATATTTT.

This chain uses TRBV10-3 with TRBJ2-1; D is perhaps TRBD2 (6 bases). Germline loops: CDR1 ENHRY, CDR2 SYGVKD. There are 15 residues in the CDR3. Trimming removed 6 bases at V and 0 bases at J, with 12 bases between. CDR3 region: CAISTAGSSYNEQFF. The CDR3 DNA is TGTGCCATCAGCACTGCGGGGAGCTCCTACAATGAGCAGTTCTTC.

The CDR3 loop is CASAPTGGANYGYTF. In nucleotides, the CDR3 is TGTGCCAGCGCCCCAACAGGGGGTGCTAACTATGGCTACACCTTC. V is TRBV27 and J is TRBJ1-2; 8 bases line up with TRBD1. With V trimmed by 8 bases and J by 0 bases, 8 bases remained unmatched. Germline V gene lookup returns CDR1 MNHEY and CDR2 SMNVEV (reference sequence). The CDR3 spans 15 residues.

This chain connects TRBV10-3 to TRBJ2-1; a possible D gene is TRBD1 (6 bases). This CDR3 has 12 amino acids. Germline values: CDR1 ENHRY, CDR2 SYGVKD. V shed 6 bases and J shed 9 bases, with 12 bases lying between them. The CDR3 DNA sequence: TGTGCCATCAGACAGGGTGGGGGTGAGCAGTTCTTC. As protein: CAIRQGGGEQFF.

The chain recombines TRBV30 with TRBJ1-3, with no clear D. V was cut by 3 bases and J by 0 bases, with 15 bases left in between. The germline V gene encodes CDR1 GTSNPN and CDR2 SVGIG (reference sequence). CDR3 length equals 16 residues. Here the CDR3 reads CAWSAGSGSSGNTIYF. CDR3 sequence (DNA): TGTGCCTGGAGCGCTGGATCCGGGTCCTCTGGAAACACCATATATTTT. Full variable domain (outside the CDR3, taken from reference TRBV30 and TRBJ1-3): SQTIHQWPATLVQPVGSPLSLECTVEGTSNPNLYWYRQAAGRGLQLLFYSVGIGQISSEVPQNLSASRPQDRQFILSSKKLLLSDSGFYLCAWSAGSGSSGNTIYFGEGSWLTVV.

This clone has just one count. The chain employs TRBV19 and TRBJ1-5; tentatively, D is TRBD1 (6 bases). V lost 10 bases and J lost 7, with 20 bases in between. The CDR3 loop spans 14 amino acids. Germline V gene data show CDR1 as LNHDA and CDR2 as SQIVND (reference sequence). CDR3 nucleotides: TGTGCCACCACCGGGGACAATGAAGCCCAGCCCCAGCATTTT. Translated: CATTGDNEAQPQHF.

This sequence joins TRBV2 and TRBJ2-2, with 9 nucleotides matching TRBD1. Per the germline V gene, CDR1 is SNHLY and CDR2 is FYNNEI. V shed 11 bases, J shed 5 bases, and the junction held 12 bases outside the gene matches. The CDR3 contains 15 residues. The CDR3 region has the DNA TGTGCCGCCGGAAGGGGACAGGGCTTAACCGGGGAGCTGTTTTTT. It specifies CAAGRGQGLTGELFF.

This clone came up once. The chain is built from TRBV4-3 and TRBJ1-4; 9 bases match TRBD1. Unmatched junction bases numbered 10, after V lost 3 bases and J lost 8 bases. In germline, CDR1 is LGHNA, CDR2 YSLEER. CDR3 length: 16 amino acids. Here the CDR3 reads CASSHGSGQGWEKLFF. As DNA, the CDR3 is TGCGCCAGCAGCCACGGATCGGGACAGGGTTGGGAAAAACTGTTTTTT.

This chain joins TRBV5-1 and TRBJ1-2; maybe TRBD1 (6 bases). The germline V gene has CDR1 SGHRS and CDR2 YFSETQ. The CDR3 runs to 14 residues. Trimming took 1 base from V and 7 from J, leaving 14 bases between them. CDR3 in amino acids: CASSLNRDTGGYTF. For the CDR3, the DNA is TGCGCCAGCAGCTTGAACAGGGACACGGGTGGCTACACCTTC.

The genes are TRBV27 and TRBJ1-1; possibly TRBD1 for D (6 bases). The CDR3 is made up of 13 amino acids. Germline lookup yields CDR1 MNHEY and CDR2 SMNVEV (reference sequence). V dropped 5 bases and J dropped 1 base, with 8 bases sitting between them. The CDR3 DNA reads TGTGCCAGCAGTATACAGGGGAACACTGAAGCTTTCTTT. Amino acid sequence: CASSIQGNTEAFF.

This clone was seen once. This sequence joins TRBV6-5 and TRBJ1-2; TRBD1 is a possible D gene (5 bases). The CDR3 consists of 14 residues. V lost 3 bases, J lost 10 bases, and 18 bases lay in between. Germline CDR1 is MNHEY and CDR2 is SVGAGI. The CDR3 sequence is CASSYGTGSPHYTF. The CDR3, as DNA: TGTGCCAGCAGTTATGGGACTGGCTCTCCCCACTACACCTTC.

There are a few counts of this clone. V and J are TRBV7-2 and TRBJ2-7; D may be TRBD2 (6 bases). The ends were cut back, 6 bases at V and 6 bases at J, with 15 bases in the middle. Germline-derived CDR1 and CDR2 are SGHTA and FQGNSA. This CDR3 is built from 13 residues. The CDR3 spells CASSVEEGGEQYF. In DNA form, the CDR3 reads TGTGCCAGCAGTGTCGAGGAGGGTGGCGAGCAGTACTTC.

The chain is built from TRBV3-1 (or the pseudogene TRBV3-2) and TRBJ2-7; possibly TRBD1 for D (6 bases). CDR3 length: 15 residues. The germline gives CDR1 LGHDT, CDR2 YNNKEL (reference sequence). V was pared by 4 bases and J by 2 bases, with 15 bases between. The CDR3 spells CASSLRLQGPYEQYF. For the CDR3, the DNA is TGTGCCAGCAGCCTTAGACTACAGGGCCCCTACGAGCAGTACTTC.

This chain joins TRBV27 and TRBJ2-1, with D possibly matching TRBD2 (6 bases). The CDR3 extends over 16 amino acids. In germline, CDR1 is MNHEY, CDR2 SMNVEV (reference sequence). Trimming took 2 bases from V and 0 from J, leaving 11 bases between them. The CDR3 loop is CASSLGGNPSYNEQFF. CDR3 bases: TGTGCCAGCAGTTTAGGGGGGAACCCCTCCTACAATGAGCAGTTCTTC.

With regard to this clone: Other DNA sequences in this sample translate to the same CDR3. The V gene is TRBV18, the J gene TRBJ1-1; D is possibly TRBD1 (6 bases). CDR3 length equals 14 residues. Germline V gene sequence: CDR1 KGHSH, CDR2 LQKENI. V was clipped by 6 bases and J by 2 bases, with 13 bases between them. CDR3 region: CASSPATGNTEAFF. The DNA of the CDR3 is TGTGCCAGCTCGCCGGCGACAGGAAACACTGAAGCTTTCTTT.

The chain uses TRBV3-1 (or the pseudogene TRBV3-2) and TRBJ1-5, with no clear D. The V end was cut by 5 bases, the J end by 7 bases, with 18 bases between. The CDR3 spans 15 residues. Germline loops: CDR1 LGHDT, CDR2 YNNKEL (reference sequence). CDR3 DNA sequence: TGTGCCAGCAGCTTCAGTTACGGGGAGGGCCAGCCCCAGCATTTT. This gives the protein CASSFSYGEGQPQHF.

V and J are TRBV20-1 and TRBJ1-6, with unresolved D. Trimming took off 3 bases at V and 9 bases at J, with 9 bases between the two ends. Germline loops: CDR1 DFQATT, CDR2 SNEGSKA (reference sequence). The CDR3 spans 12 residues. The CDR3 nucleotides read TGCAGTGCTAGTGTGGAGGGTTCACCCCTCCACTTT. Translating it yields CSASVEGSPLHF.